This is a list of T cell receptor beta chains from one sample in a study of T cells in localized non-small cell lung cancer. Profiled with immunoSEQ multiplex PCR; TCRdb holds only in-frame clones, not every one. The sample yields tens of thousands of clones, approximately 88% seen once. The sequencing used peripheral blood, collected before any cancer treatment. These TCRs come from a male donor at least 60 years old with stage I lung adenocarcinoma. The CDR3 runs from the conserved cysteine through the conserved F or W. The size of a clone is reported for some rows only, either as once, few or many, or as a class for expanded clones.

clone_size	v_call	j_call	cdr3_aa
.	TRBV11-2	TRBJ2-1	CASGLDYNEQFF
few	TRBV11-3	TRBJ1-1	CASSFGAAENTEAFF
.	TRBV7-2	TRBJ1-1	CASSLGGRGMNTEAFF
.	TRBV6-1	TRBJ1-1	CASSVAGEVTEAFF
.	TRBV7-9	TRBJ1-2	CASGDGQGAHGYTF
once	TRBV6-6	TRBJ2-5	CASSYSVGGGAETQYF
.	TRBV14	TRBJ1-2	CASSQYQNYGYTF
.	TRBV6-1	TRBJ2-7	CASSERTEQYF
.	TRBV7-8	TRBJ1-5	CASSLDPGQGNQPQHF
once	TRBV11-2	TRBJ2-2	CASRPGGQRTGELFF
.	TRBV5-5	TRBJ2-5	CASSLTAVGTQYF
.	TRBV6-1	TRBJ1-6	CASSEKRTPLHF
.	TRBV5-6	TRBJ2-5	CASSRDRDAAQYF
.	TRBV27	TRBJ1-2	CASSWAQGIYGYTF
.	TRBV9	TRBJ1-2	CASSLGQFNYGYTF
.	TRBV5-4	TRBJ2-7	CASSFGGERVEQYF
.	TRBV19	TRBJ1-2	CASSINLPGTPSYGYTF
.	TRBV10-3	TRBJ2-2	CAISDPGAGELFF
.	TRBV6-1	TRBJ1-5	CASREGGSNQPQHF
.	TRBV5-1	TRBJ1-4	CASSPRGGEEKLFF
once	TRBV5-1	TRBJ2-1	CASKRLAGGQSYNEQFF
.	TRBV7-8	TRBJ2-2	CASRTNTGELFF
.	TRBV28	TRBJ2-7	CASSSPGRSPYEQYF
.	TRBV19	TRBJ1-3	CASIRDSSGNTIYF
.	TRBV18	TRBJ2-5	CASSPPVRGEETQYF
.	TRBV27	TRBJ2-7	CASKDNSYEQYF
few	TRBV11-2	TRBJ2-5	CASSLDERRGRAKKETQYF
.	TRBV28	TRBJ2-3	CASSLGQGGTDTQYF
.	TRBV7-2	TRBJ2-5	CASRNSIGTGRGETQYF